The subject of this entry is one T cell receptor (beta chain). Its antigen is still unknown. TCRdb's copy holds only in-frame clones and misses some; the assay was immunoSEQ multiplex PCR. The repertoire consists of some 60,000 clones, with about 90% occurring once and the leading ten covering 14%. This record comes from a study of OX40 agonist ivuxolimab in advanced cancers. Study as a whole: The eligibility criteria allowed prior anti-PD-1, anti-PD-L1 or anti-CTLA-4 therapy, and about 40% had some. In three patients, partial responses were observed, one with hepatocellular carcinoma and two with cutaneous melanoma. Study-wide results and caveats: Expanded clones were, on average, more numerous in CD8+ T cells than in CD4+.

With baseline, cycle 4 day 1, and cycle 7 day 1 as timepoints, blood was sampled. The receptor comes from an adult with an advanced solid tumor such as melanoma, head and neck, liver or kidney cancer. Sequenced here: CD4+ or CD8+ T cells sorted from blood, sampled in a trial of the OX40 agonist ivuxolimab.

The CDR3 is CASSFREGPYEQYF. CDR3 nucleotides: TGTGCCAGCAGCTTCCGGGAGGGACCCTACGAGCAGTACTTC. The chain carries TRBV7-2 and TRBJ2-7, with TRBD2 identical over 8 bases. CDR3 length: 14 amino acids. V trimming: 3 bases; J trimming: 2 bases; junction bases outside the gene matches: 3. Germline-derived CDR1 and CDR2 are SGHTA and FQGNSA.